The clone carrying this T cell receptor beta chain was recorded at least ten times. The antigen is unknown. V lost 3 bases and J 8 bases, leaving 17 bases between the germline ends. CDR3 length: 14 amino acids. CDR1 and CDR2 (germline): DFQATT, SNEGSKA (reference sequence). This record belongs to a study of neurological immune-mediated disorders. Study observations and caveats: The greatest degree of TCR clonal expansion was observed in HTLV-1-associated myelopathy, with the lowest in multiple sclerosis, below that of healthy controls.

Time point denoted: longitudinal time-point 2. MiXCR, applied by TCRdb to the 5' RACE reads, yields one record per CDR3 protein. The sample holds some 50,000 distinct CDR3 sequences; roughly 13% are singletons and the top ten take 4.5% to 5.5%. The sequenced sample was PBMCs. This chain links TRBV20-1 with TRBJ2-1; D gene ambiguous. The clonotype originates from a male donor with HTLV-1-associated myelopathy (HAM/TSP). The CDR3 nucleotides are TGCAGTGCTAGCCCCACCGAGAGACCCTATGAGCAGTTCTTC. As protein: CSASPTERPYEQFF.